This record looks at one T cell receptor beta chain sequence and its context. The antigen is undetermined. There are 15 residues in the CDR3. With 1 base removed from V and 4 bases from J, the gap between germline ends came to 13 bases. Germline V lookup: CDR1 SGHRS, CDR2 YFSETQ. Among the donors, all were healthy bone marrow donors. The sample is drawn from a study of cytomegalovirus exposure and HLA in healthy donors. Regarding the study as a whole: The majority of CMV-associated TCR beta chains were reported as apparently HLA-restricted in a later analysis. Fewer N-insertions (relative to the roughly 630-donor mean) were reportedly seen in an Asian-associated ancestry cluster in a later analysis.

The PCR made use of 60 Vbeta and 13 Jbeta primers. The table came from immunoSEQ multiplex PCR; TCRdb's copy has only in-frame clones and leaves some out. The table has about 160,000 clones, about four fifths seen once; the top ten hold more than 1.3%. The rearrangement joins TRBV5-1 to TRBJ2-3; D possibly corresponds to TRBD2 (5 bases). The sequence came from a girl aged 10-17 years in good health and CMV-seropositive. Sample: PBMCs. The CDR3 spells CASSLNGFGADTQYF. DNA of the CDR3: TGCGCCAGCAGCTTGAACGGGTTCGGGGCAGATACGCAGTATTTT.